These 18 T cell receptor beta chains share one sample of origin, sequenced in a study of molecular identifiers for immune sequencing clone quantification. Each CDR3 protein is one row after TCRdb ran MiXCR on the PCR reads. Of fewer than 350,000 distinct CDR3 sequences in the sample, 24% were seen once. Sequenced sample: naive CD8+ T cells from blood, with Jurkat cell RNA spiked in. Subset noted: FACS-sorted CD8+CD4-CCR7+CD45RA+ naive T cells. Receptor source: a human donor in good health. Some libraries in this study had Jurkat cell RNA spiked in.

Notes on this clonotype: Just one base apart from a much larger clone, this may be a read error. The chain combines TRBV29-1 with TRBJ2-7; D gene unclear. CDR1 and CDR2 (germline): SQVTM, ANQGSEA. The CDR3 runs 12 residues. Trimming cost V 3 bases and J 2 bases, with 8 bases left between them. CDR3 loop: CSVETHAYEQYF. The CDR3 region has the DNA TGCAGCGTTGAGACACACGCCTACGAGCAGTACTTC.

This clonotype was seen ten or more times. The chain combines TRBV12-3 or TRBV12-4 with TRBJ2-3; the D is unclear. Deletions cut 3 bases from V and 4 bases from J, with 11 bases between. This CDR3 spans 14 amino acids. The CDR3 sequence is CASSLNWSSDTQYF. DNA for the CDR3: TGTGCCAGCAGTTTGAATTGGAGTTCAGATACGCAGTATTTT.

In regard to this clonotype: A much larger clone lies one base from this, so it may be a read error. The chain carries TRBV29-1 and TRBJ1-1, with D uncertain. Between the trimmed V and J ends, which lost 6 bases and 11 bases, there was a span of 10 bases. Germline CDR1 reads SQVTM; CDR2 reads ANQGSEA. The CDR3 has 9 residues. CDR3 residues: CSVSSYAFF. The CDR3 bases are TGCAGCGTGAGTTCTTATGCTTTCTTT.

On this clonotype itself: No conserved phenylalanine or tryptophan ends this CDR3, so it is likely a read error. The chain joins TRBV28 to TRBJ2-5; TRBD1 aligns across 9 bases. Germline V CDR1 and CDR2: MDHEN, SYDVKM. Trimming at V came to 3 bases and at J to 4 bases, leaving 21 bases not matched to a gene. The CDR3 is 20 amino acids. CDR3 DNA: TGTGCCAGCAGTTTCCGTCTCGGGACAGGGTCATTTGGGTTAATAGAGACCCAGTACTAC. This codes for CASSFRLGTGSFGLIETQYY.

Note on this clonotype: This may be a read error: a much more frequent sequence differs by one nucleotide. V and J are TRBV6-2 or TRBV6-3 and TRBJ1-1; unclear D gene. Germline CDR1 reads MNHEY; CDR2 reads SVGEGT. The CDR3 sequence is 12 residues long. CDR3 in DNA: TGTGCCAGCAGTTACATGAACACTGTAGCTTTCTTT. Translating gives CASSYMNTVAFF.

As to this clonotype: A much larger clone is a single base away; this may be a read error. V usage is TRBV6-5 and J usage is TRBJ1-1, with TRBD1 as a possible D gene (5 bases). The CDR3 has 14 residues. V was shortened by 4 bases and J by 0 bases, with 9 bases between the two germline ends. Germline CDR1 is MNHEY and CDR2 is SVGAGI. The CDR3 region is CASSSGNVNTEAFF. The CDR3 DNA is TGTGCCAGCAGTTCAGGGAACGTGAACACTGAAGCTTTCTTT.

About this clonotype: A much larger clone lies one base from this, so it may be a read error. J is TRBJ2-7 and V is TRBV5-6; D not resolved. The CDR3 spans 14 residues. Per germline, CDR1 SGHDT and CDR2 YYEEEE. CDR3 sequence reads: CANSLSGFSYEQYF. As DNA, the CDR3 is TGTGCCAACAGCTTGTCAGGCTTCTCCTACGAGCAGTACTTC.

This clonotype was seen a handful of times. Here the CDR3 DNA reads TGTGCCAGCAGCTTAGCAGCGGGGGGTAACACAGATACGCAGTATTTT. It specifies CASSLAAGGNTDTQYF. V is TRBV7-8 and J is TRBJ2-3, with 9 bases aligning to TRBD2. CDR3 length equals 16 residues. Trimming cost V 0 bases and J 2 bases; bases outside gene matches: 3. Germline loops: CDR1 SGHVS, CDR2 FQNEAQ.

This clonotype was seen more than once but under ten times. V and J are TRBV20-1 and TRBJ2-7, with 13 bases that match TRBD2. Germline V gene data show CDR1 as DFQATT and CDR2 as SNEGSKA (reference sequence). The CDR3 consists of 16 residues. J was trimmed by 3 bases and V by 6 bases; bases with no gene match: 11. This CDR3 reads CSAPTSGRELVYEQYF. CDR3 sequence (DNA): TGCAGTGCGCCAACTAGCGGGAGGGAGCTGGTCTACGAGCAGTACTTC.

This clonotype was detected many times. The chain combines TRBV20-1 with TRBJ1-1, with 7 nucleotides matching TRBD1. Per germline, CDR1 DFQATT and CDR2 SNEGSKA (reference sequence). J lost 0 bases, V lost 1 base, and 5 bases had no gene match. The CDR3 is made up of 15 amino acids. The CDR3 sequence: CSARGNRGLNTEAFF. The CDR3 DNA reads as TGCAGTGCTAGAGGTAACAGGGGTTTGAACACTGAAGCTTTCTTT.

In its sample, this clonotype was seen a few times. The CDR3 region has the DNA TGCAGTGCTGGGCGACTAGCGGGAGGGTCGGATACGCAGTATTTT. It codes for CSAGRLAGGSDTQYF. The chain uses TRBV20-1 and TRBJ2-3; 14 nucleotides align to TRBD2. The germline V gene has CDR1 DFQATT and CDR2 SNEGSKA (reference sequence). Losses at the gene ends were 5 bases for V and 6 bases for J; bases not matched to a gene: 7. CDR3 size: 15 residues.

In DNA form, the CDR3 reads TGTGCCAGCAGTTATAAGGGGGCGGGCGAGCAGTACTTC. This encodes CASSYKGAGEQYF. This rearrangement joins TRBV6-5 to TRBJ2-7; 7 nucleotides line up with TRBD1. The trim removed 3 bases at V and 6 bases at J, leaving 5 bases unmatched. The V gene's germline CDR1 is MNHEY and CDR2 SVGAGI. The CDR3 contains 13 residues.

In its sample, this clonotype was seen many times. The V and J genes are TRBV10-2 and TRBJ1-2; D perhaps matches TRBD1 (5 bases). Per germline, CDR1 WSHSY and CDR2 SAAADI. The CDR3 covers 16 residues. The germline V and J ends were trimmed by 2 bases and 4 bases, with 17 bases remaining between them. The CDR3 region has the DNA TGCGCCAGCAGTGAGAAGGGGTTAATCCTTACCTATGGCTACACCTTC. Amino acid sequence: CASSEKGLILTYGYTF.

This clonotype has at least ten counts. V gene TRBV29-1 combines with J gene TRBJ2-3; 10 bases are a match to TRBD2. CDR1 and CDR2 from the germline V gene are SQVTM and ANQGSEA. V lost 0 bases and J lost 6; bases outside the gene matches: 9. The CDR3 consists of 16 residues. CDR3 DNA: TGCAGCGTTGAAGAGTGGCTAGCGGGAGTTCCGGATACGCAGTATTTT. Amino acids: CSVEEWLAGVPDTQYF.

This clonotype was counted at least ten times. This chain links TRBV30 with TRBJ2-2; possible D gene TRBD2, 5 bases. Germline V gene data show CDR1 as GTSNPN and CDR2 as SVGIG (reference sequence). Trimming took off 4 bases at V and 2 bases at J, with 11 bases between the two ends. The CDR3 is made up of 14 amino acids. CDR3 nucleotide sequence: TGTGCCTGGAATCCGGGGTACAACACCGGGGAGCTGTTTTTT. It codes for CAWNPGYNTGELFF.

This clonotype was observed a few times. This chain joins TRBV7-9 and TRBJ2-3; TRBD2 aligns across 8 bases. The CDR3 spans 16 residues. With 0 bases clipped from V and 2 bases from J, the junction kept 4 bases outside the gene matches. Per germline, CDR1 SEHNR and CDR2 FQNEAQ (reference sequence). The CDR3 DNA reads TGTGCCAGCAGCTTAGCTACTAGCGGTAACACAGATACGCAGTATTTT. The encoded protein is CASSLATSGNTDTQYF.

This clonotype has only a few counts. The rearrangement links TRBV7-2 to TRBJ2-5, with TRBD2 matching over 8 bases. Germline trimming cut 3 bases from V and 3 bases from J; bases unmatched to any gene: 12. This CDR3 is built from 17 residues. Germline V CDR1 and CDR2: SGHTA, FQGNSA. The chain's CDR3 is CASSLGGLLAGEETQYF. CDR3 DNA: TGTGCCAGCAGCTTGGGGGGGTTGCTAGCGGGTGAAGAGACCCAGTACTTC.

This clonotype appeared many times. This chain links TRBV5-6 with TRBJ2-3; no clear D gene. Trimming took off 3 bases at V and 3 bases at J, with 14 bases between the two ends. The CDR3 consists of 15 residues. CDR1 is SGHDT, CDR2 YYEEEE, per germline. CDR3 protein: CASSSSGYPTDTQYF. CDR3 coding DNA: TGTGCCAGCAGCTCCTCCGGGTATCCTACAGATACGCAGTATTTT.